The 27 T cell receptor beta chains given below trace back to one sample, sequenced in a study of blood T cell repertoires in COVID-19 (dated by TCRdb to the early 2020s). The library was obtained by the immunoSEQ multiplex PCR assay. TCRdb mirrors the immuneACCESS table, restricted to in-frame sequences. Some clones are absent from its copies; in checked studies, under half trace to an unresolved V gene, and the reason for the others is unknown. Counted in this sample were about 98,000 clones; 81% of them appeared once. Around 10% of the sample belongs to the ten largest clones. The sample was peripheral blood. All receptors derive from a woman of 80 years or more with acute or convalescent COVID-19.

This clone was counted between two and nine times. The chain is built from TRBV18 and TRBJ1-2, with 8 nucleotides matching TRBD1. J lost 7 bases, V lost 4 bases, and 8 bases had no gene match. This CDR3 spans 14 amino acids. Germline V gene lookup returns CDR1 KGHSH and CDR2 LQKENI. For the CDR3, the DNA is TGTGCCAGCTCACGACCGGACAGGGAGGGTGGCTACACCTTC. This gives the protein CASSRPDREGGYTF.

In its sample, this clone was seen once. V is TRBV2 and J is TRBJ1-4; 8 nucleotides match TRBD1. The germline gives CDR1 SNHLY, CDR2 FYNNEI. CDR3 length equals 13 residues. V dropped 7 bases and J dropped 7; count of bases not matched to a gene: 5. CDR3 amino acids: CASTRGPREKLFF. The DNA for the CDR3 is TGTGCCAGCACCAGGGGGCCGCGTGAAAAACTGTTTTTT.

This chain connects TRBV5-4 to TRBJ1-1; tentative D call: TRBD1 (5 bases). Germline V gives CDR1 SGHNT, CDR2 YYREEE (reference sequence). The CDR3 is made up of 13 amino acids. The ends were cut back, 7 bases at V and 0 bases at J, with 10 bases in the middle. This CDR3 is CASSSGLNTEAFF. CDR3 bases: TGTGCCAGCTCCTCAGGGTTGAACACTGAAGCTTTCTTT.

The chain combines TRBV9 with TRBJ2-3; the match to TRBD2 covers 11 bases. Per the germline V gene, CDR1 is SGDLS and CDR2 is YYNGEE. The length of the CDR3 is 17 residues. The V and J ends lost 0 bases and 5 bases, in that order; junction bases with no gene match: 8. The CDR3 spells CASSVDLSGGALDTQYF. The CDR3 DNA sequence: TGTGCCAGCAGCGTAGACCTTAGCGGGGGGGCCTTAGATACGCAGTATTTT.

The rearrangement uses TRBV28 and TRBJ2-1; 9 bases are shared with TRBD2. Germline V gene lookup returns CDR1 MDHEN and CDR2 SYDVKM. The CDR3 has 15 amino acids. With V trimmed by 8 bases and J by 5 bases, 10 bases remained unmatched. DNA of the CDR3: TGTGCCAGCCTTGCATCCTTAGCGGGGGACAATGAGCAGTTCTTC. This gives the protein CASLASLAGDNEQFF.

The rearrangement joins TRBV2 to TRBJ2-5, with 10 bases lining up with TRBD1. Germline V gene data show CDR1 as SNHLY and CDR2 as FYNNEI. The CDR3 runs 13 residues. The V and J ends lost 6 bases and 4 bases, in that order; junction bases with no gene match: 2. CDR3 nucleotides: TGTGCCAGCAGCCGGGACAGGGGAGAGACCCAGTACTTC. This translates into CASSRDRGETQYF.

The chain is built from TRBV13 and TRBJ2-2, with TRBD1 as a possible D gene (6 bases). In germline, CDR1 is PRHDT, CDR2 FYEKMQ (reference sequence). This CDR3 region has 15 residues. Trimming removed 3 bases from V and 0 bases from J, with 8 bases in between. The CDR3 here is CASSLRTANTGELFF. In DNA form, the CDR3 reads TGTGCCAGCAGCTTGAGGACAGCGAACACCGGGGAGCTGTTTTTT.

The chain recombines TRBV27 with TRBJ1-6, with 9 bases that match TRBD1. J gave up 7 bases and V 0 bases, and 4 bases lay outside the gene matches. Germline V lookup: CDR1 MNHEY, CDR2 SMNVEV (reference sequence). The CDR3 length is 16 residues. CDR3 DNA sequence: TGTGCCAGCAGTTTATCCTGGGACAGGGAAAATTCACCCCTCCACTTT. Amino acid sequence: CASSLSWDRENSPLHF.

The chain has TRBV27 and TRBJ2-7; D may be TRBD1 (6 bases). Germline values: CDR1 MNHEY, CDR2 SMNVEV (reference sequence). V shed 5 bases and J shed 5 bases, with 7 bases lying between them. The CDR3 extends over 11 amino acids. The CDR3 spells CASSHRDEQYF. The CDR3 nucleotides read TGTGCCAGCAGTCACAGGGACGAGCAGTACTTC.

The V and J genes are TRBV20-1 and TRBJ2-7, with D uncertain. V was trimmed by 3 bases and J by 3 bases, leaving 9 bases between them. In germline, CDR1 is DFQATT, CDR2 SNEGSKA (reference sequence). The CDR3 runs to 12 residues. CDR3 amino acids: CSASFGGYEQYV. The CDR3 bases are TGCAGTGCTAGTTTCGGCGGCTACGAGCAGTACGTC.

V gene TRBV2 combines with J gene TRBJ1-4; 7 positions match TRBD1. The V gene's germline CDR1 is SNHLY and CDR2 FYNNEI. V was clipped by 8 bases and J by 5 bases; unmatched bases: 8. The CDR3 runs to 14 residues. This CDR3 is CASPSGTDNEKLFF. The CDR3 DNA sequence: TGTGCCAGCCCATCCGGGACAGACAATGAAAAACTGTTTTTT. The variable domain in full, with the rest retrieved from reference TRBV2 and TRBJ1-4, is EPEVTQTPSHQVTQMGQEVILRCVPISNHLYFYWYRQILGQKVEFLVSFYNNEISEKSEIFDDQFSVERPDGSNFTLKIRSTKLEDSAMYFCASPSGTDNEKLFFGSGTQLSVL.

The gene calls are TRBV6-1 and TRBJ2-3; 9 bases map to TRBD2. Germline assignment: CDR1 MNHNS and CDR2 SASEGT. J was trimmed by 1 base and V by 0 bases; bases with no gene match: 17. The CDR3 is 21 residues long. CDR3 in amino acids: CASSEALPGTSRRPGTDTQYF. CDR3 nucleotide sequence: TGTGCCAGCAGTGAAGCATTACCGGGGACTAGCAGGAGACCTGGCACAGATACGCAGTATTTT.

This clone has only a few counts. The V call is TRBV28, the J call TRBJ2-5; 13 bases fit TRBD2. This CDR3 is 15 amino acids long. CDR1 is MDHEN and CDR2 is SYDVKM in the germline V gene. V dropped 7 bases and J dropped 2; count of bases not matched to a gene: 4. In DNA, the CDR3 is TGTGCCAGCAACTCACTAGCGGGGGGGCAAGAGACCCAGTACTTC. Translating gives CASNSLAGGQETQYF.

This CDR3 reads CASSYNEPYEQYF. For the CDR3, the DNA is TGTGCCAGCAGTTACAATGAGCCCTACGAGCAGTACTTC. This chain joins TRBV6-2 or TRBV6-3 and TRBJ2-7; the D is unclear. The V gene's germline CDR1 is MNHEY and CDR2 SVGEGT. Trimming removed 2 bases from V and 2 bases from J, with 7 bases in between. The CDR3 covers 13 residues.

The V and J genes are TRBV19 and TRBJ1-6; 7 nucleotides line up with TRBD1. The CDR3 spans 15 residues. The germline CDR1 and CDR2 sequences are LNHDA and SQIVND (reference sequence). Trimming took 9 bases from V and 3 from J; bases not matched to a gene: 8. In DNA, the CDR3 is TGTGCCAGAGAGCGGACAGGACACTATAATTCACCCCTCCACTTT. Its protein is CARERTGHYNSPLHF.

CDR3 residues: CASSQGQGGTDTQYF. The DNA for the CDR3 is TGCGCCAGCAGCCAGGGACAGGGGGGAACAGATACGCAGTATTTT. The chain recombines TRBV4-3 with TRBJ2-3, with 11 bases identical to TRBD1. From germline, CDR1 is LGHNA and CDR2 YSLEER. This CDR3 is 15 amino acids long. After removal of 3 bases from V and 3 bases from J, the junction contained 2 bases not matched to a gene.

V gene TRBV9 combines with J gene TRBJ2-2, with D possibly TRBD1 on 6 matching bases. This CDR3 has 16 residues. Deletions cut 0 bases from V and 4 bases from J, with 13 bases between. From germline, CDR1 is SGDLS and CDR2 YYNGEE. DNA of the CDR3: TGTGCCAGCAGCGTAGGGAGAGGACAGCGCACCGGGGAGCTGTTTTTT. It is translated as CASSVGRGQRTGELFF.

CDR3 nucleotides: TGTGCCAGCAGACAGACCTCGTACAGGGGCTCTGGAAACACCATATATTTT. It specifies CASRQTSYRGSGNTIYF. The genes are TRBV11-2 and TRBJ1-3; 7 bases line up with TRBD1. There are 17 residues in the CDR3. Germline V lookup: CDR1 SGHAT, CDR2 FQNNGV. The junction had 11 bases not matched to a gene; V was cut back by 6 bases and J by 0 bases.

The CDR3 DNA reads TGTGCCACCAGCATATACGGACAGGCGACTAATGAAAAACTGTTTTTT. It yields the protein CATSIYGQATNEKLFF. V gene TRBV15 combines with J gene TRBJ1-4, with 7 bases identical to TRBD1. J was trimmed by 2 bases and V by 4 bases; bases with no gene match: 7. The CDR3 loop spans 16 amino acids. Germline loops: CDR1 LNHNV, CDR2 YYDKDF (reference sequence).

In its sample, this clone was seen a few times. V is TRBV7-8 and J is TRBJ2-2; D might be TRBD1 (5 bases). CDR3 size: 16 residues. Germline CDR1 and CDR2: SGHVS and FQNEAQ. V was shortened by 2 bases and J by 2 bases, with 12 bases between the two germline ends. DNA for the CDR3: TGTGCCAGCAGCTTATTACGGCAGGGCAACACCGGGGAGCTGTTTTTT. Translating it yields CASSLLRQGNTGELFF.

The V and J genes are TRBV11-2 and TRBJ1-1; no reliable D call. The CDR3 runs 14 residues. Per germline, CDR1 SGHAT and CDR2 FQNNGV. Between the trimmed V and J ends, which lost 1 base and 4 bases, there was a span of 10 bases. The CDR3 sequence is CASSLGVGGTEAFF. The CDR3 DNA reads TGTGCCAGCAGCTTAGGGGTAGGAGGCACTGAAGCTTTCTTT.

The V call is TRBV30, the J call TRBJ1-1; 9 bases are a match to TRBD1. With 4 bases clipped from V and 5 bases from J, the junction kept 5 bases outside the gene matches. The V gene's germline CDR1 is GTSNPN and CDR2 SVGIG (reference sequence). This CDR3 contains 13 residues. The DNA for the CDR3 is TGTGCCTGGACTCAAGACAGGGGGACTGAAGCTTTCTTT. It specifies CAWTQDRGTEAFF.

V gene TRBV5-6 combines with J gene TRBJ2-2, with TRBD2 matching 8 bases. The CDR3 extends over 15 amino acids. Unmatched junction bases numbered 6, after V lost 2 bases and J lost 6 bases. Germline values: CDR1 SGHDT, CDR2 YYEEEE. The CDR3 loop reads CASSFAGGSPGELFF. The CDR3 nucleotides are TGTGCCAGCAGCTTTGCGGGGGGTTCCCCCGGGGAGCTGTTTTTT.

CDR3 bases: TGTGCCAGCAGTTTACCTCTCACCGGGACAGGAGAGGATGAGCAGTTCTTC. The encoded protein is CASSLPLTGTGEDEQFF. The rearrangement joins TRBV28 to TRBJ2-1, with 8 bases lining up with TRBD1. V shed 2 bases, J shed 8 bases, and the junction held 14 bases outside the gene matches. This CDR3 contains 17 residues. CDR1 and CDR2 from the germline V gene are MDHEN and SYDVKM.

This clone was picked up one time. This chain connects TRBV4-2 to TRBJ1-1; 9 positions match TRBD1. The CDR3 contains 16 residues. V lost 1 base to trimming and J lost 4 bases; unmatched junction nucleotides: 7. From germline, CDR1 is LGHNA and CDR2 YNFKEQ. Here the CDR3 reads CASSQGGTGPATEAFF. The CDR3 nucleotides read TGTGCCAGCAGCCAAGGGGGGACAGGGCCAGCCACTGAAGCTTTCTTT.

The CDR3 DNA follows: TGTGCCAGCAGTACAGGGGGCACCGGGGAGCTGTTTTTT. Protein sequence: CASSTGGTGELFF. The rearrangement links TRBV2 to TRBJ2-2, with 8 bases matching TRBD1. Unmatched junction bases numbered 0, after V lost 5 bases and J lost 4 bases. The CDR3 is made up of 13 amino acids. CDR1 SNHLY and CDR2 FYNNEI come from the germline V gene.

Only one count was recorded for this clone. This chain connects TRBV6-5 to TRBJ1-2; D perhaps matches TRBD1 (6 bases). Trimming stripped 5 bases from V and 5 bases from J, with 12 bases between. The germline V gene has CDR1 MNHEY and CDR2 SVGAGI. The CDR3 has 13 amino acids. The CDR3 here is CASSRAGAYGYTF. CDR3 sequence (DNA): TGTGCCAGCAGTCGGGCGGGGGCGTATGGCTACACCTTC.